These 30 T cell receptor beta chains originate from one sample sequenced in a study of T cell repertoires in cytomegalovirus infection. TCRdb re-called the reads with MiXCR, one entry per CDR3 protein. The table has hundreds of thousands of distinct CDR3 sequences, around 10% seen once. Sequenced: PBMCs. The receptors originated from a human donor in good health (CMV status not recorded). Some clones in this sample may be carry-over from other donors' samples.

This clonotype was found many times. This chain links TRBV7-9 with TRBJ1-5; 9 bases fit TRBD1. Germline trimming cut 4 bases from V and 3 bases from J; bases unmatched to any gene: 7. The length of the CDR3 is 16 residues. Germline V CDR1 and CDR2: SEHNR, FQNEAQ (reference sequence). The CDR3 loop reads CASSSSGQGINQPQHF. The CDR3 bases are TGTGCCAGCAGCTCCTCGGGACAGGGAATCAATCAGCCCCAGCATTTT. Drawing the rest from reference TRBV7-9 and TRBJ1-5, the complete variable domain is DTGVSQNPRHKITKRGQNVTFRCDPISEHNRLYWYRQTLGQGPEFLTYFQNEAQLEKSRLLSDRFSAERPKGSFSTLEIQRTEQGDSAMYLCASSSSGQGINQPQHFGDGTRLSIL.

V is TRBV7-3 and J is TRBJ2-2; 8 nucleotides match TRBD1. Germline V gene sequence: CDR1 SGHTA, CDR2 FQGTGA. The V gene end was trimmed by 5 bases and the J gene end by 5 bases; junction bases not matched to a gene: 10. This CDR3 region has 16 residues. The CDR3 DNA is TGTGCCAGCAGCGTCGGCCAGGGGGCTTTTACCGGGGAGCTGTTTTTT. This codes for CASSVGQGAFTGELFF. Drawing the rest from reference TRBV7-3 and TRBJ2-2, the complete variable domain is GAGVSQTPSNKVTEKGKYVELRCDPISGHTALYWYRQSLGQGPEFLIYFQGTGAADDSGLPNDRFFAVRPEGSVSTLKIQRTERGDSAVYLCASSVGQGAFTGELFFGEGSRLTVL.

This clonotype appeared many times. The chain links TRBV12-3 or TRBV12-4 to TRBJ1-2; 9 bases are shared with TRBD1. This CDR3 is 17 amino acids long. V lost 6 bases, J lost 2 bases, and 13 bases stayed unmatched. CDR3 sequence: CASSLGVRQGVNYGYTF. CDR3 DNA sequence: TGTGCCAGCAGCTTGGGGGTTCGACAGGGGGTAAACTATGGCTACACCTTC.

This clonotype was recorded a few times. The chain joins TRBV20-1 to TRBJ2-3, with 9 bases aligning to TRBD2. Germline V gene sequence: CDR1 DFQATT, CDR2 SNEGSKA (reference sequence). The CDR3 is 14 residues long. J lost 5 bases, V lost 8 bases, and 11 bases had no gene match. For the CDR3, the DNA is TGCAGTCCCTTTTCGGGACTAGCAAAAGATACGCAGTATTTT. It yields the protein CSPFSGLAKDTQYF.

This clonotype was observed at least ten times. The chain joins TRBV4-1 to TRBJ1-4; no reliable D call. Trimming stripped 4 bases from V and 1 base from J, with 10 bases between. The CDR3 is made up of 15 amino acids. Per germline, CDR1 MGHRA and CDR2 YSYEKL. This CDR3 is CASSPRRLTNEKLFF. DNA for the CDR3: TGCGCCAGCAGCCCGAGACGGCTAACTAATGAAAAACTGTTTTTT.

In its sample, this clonotype was seen many times. The CDR3 bases are TGTGCCAGCAGCTTAGTGCAGAACACCGGGGAGCTGTTTTTT. Its translation: CASSLVQNTGELFF. The genes are TRBV7-2 and TRBJ2-2; D not certain. From germline, CDR1 is SGHTA and CDR2 FQGNSA. Trimming shortened V by 1 base and J by 1 base, and 4 bases separated the two germline ends. This CDR3 is built from 14 residues.

V and J are TRBV24-1 and TRBJ2-6; D gene uncertain. Germline V gene sequence: CDR1 KGHDR, CDR2 SFDVKD. V was shortened by 4 bases and J by 4 bases, with 10 bases between the two germline ends. The CDR3 is 15 residues long. For the CDR3, the DNA is TGTGCCACCAGTGACCCTGCCCACGGGGCCAACGTCCTGACTTTC. Amino acids: CATSDPAHGANVLTF.

The table lists this clonotype with a few counts. This chain links TRBV30 with TRBJ2-7, with TRBD1 matching 8 bases. The germline gives CDR1 GTSNPN, CDR2 SVGIG (reference sequence). The CDR3 covers 13 residues. Losses at the gene ends were 5 bases for V and 4 bases for J; bases not matched to a gene: 7. This chain's CDR3 is CAWEWTGSYEQYF. CDR3 in DNA: TGTGCCTGGGAGTGGACAGGGAGTTACGAGCAGTACTTC.

This clonotype was counted many times. The rearrangement links TRBV9 to TRBJ1-2, with TRBD1 matching 7 bases. The CDR3 is 15 residues long. V shed 4 bases, J shed 4 bases, and the junction held 10 bases outside the gene matches. CDR1 and CDR2 (germline): SGDLS, YYNGEE. DNA for the CDR3: TGTGCCAGCAGCTCCGCCGGGACAGACTTCTATGGCTACACCTTC. Amino acids: CASSSAGTDFYGYTF.

This chain uses TRBV28 with TRBJ2-1; D is possibly TRBD2 (6 bases). Germline V gives CDR1 MDHEN, CDR2 SYDVKM. CDR3 length: 14 amino acids. V was clipped by 3 bases and J by 7 bases, with 13 bases between them. CDR3 nucleotides: TGTGCCAGCAGTTTCCGCCGGGGGAGGAATGAGCAGTTCTTC. Protein product: CASSFRRGRNEQFF.

The chain combines TRBV7-9 with TRBJ1-6; no clear D. Trimming cost V 3 bases and J 8 bases, with 11 bases left between them. CDR1 is SEHNR and CDR2 is FQNEAQ in the germline V gene (reference sequence). The CDR3 is made up of 14 amino acids. The CDR3 bases are TGTGCCAGCAGCTTGGCAGGCAAAGATTCACCCCTCCACTTT. It yields the protein CASSLAGKDSPLHF. Based on the CDR3 plus reference TRBV7-9 and TRBJ1-6, the full variable domain is DTGVSQNPRHKITKRGQNVTFRCDPISEHNRLYWYRQTLGQGPEFLTYFQNEAQLEKSRLLSDRFSAERPKGSFSTLEIQRTEQGDSAMYLCASSLAGKDSPLHFGNGTRLTVT.

This clonotype appeared once. A read error may produce the germline difference seen at one junction end. The V gene is TRBV29-1, the J gene TRBJ2-1, with 7 bases identical to TRBD2. This CDR3 is built from 14 residues. Germline loops: CDR1 SQVTM, CDR2 ANQGSEA. Here the CDR3 reads CSLTVAGLYNEKFF. DNA of the CDR3: TGCAGCTTAACAGTAGCGGGCCTCTACAATGAGAAGTTCTTC.

This clonotype has ten or more counts. This chain links TRBV7-9 with TRBJ2-7; D is tentatively TRBD1 or TRBD2 (5 bases each). The germline gives CDR1 SEHNR, CDR2 FQNEAQ (reference sequence). The CDR3 consists of 13 residues. The V gene lost 0 bases and the J gene lost 7 bases, with 10 bases spanning the gap. CDR3 in amino acids: CASSLAVEGEQYF. The CDR3 DNA reads TGTGCCAGCAGCTTAGCGGTTGAGGGGGAGCAGTACTTC.

This clonotype appeared many times. The chain joins TRBV12-3 or TRBV12-4 to TRBJ2-5, with TRBD1 matching 9 bases. The CDR3 sequence is 15 residues long. Trimming cost V 5 bases and J 4 bases; bases outside gene matches: 8. CDR3 bases: TGTGCCAGCAGTCCTACAGGGGGCAGGGGAGAGACCCAGTACTTC. Translation: CASSPTGGRGETQYF.

This clonotype occurred a few times. V is TRBV29-1 and J is TRBJ2-5; 7 bases are a match to TRBD1. The CDR3 sequence is 15 residues long. With 6 bases clipped from V and 7 bases from J, the junction kept 17 bases outside the gene matches. Germline assignment: CDR1 SQVTM and CDR2 ANQGSEA. For the CDR3, the DNA is TGCAGCGTGGACCGGGACAGCCAAGCCCGAGGGACCCAGTACTTC. Protein sequence: CSVDRDSQARGTQYF.

V usage is TRBV14 and J usage is TRBJ2-1; D possibly corresponds to TRBD1 (6 bases). The ends were cut back, 1 base at V and 6 bases at J, with 16 bases in the middle. Germline CDR1 reads SGHDN; CDR2 reads FVKESK. CDR3 size: 16 residues. The DNA for the CDR3 is TGTGCCAGCAGCCAAGGGGTCAGGGGTAGTGGCAATGAGCAGTTCTTC. It is translated as CASSQGVRGSGNEQFF.

There are many counts of this clonotype. The chain's CDR3 is CASFIGRRSSYEQYF. In DNA, the CDR3 is TGTGCCAGCTTCATAGGACGGAGGAGCTCCTACGAGCAGTACTTC. J is TRBJ2-7 and V is TRBV2, with D perhaps TRBD2 (5 bases). V lost 8 bases to trimming and J lost 0 bases, with 17 bases between them. Germline CDR1 is SNHLY and CDR2 is FYNNEI. The CDR3 runs 15 residues.

This clonotype appeared many times. The chain is built from TRBV6-2 or TRBV6-3 and TRBJ2-2; a weak D match, TRBD1 (6 bases). CDR3 length: 15 residues. V lost 5 bases and J 3 bases, leaving 13 bases between the germline ends. The germline V gene has CDR1 MNHEY and CDR2 SVGEGT. Written as DNA, the CDR3 is TGTGCCAGCAGTCGACCGGGACAAGACACCGGGGAGCTGTTTTTT. Encoded protein: CASSRPGQDTGELFF.

This clonotype has a count of ten or more. The gene calls are TRBV5-6 and TRBJ2-4; TRBD1 aligns across 10 bases. V gave up 3 bases and J gave up 3 bases; unmatched junction bases: 6. The CDR3 spans 16 residues. CDR1 and CDR2 (germline): SGHDT, YYEEEE. For the CDR3, the DNA is TGTGCCAGCAGCTGGACAGGGGGGTTCCTCAAAAACATTCAGTACTTC. It yields the protein CASSWTGGFLKNIQYF.

This rearrangement joins TRBV6-5 to TRBJ2-2; D might be TRBD1 or TRBD2, each matching 5 bases. The germline gives CDR1 MNHEY, CDR2 SVGAGI. The V gene lost 5 bases and the J gene lost 3 bases, with 19 bases spanning the gap. CDR3 size: 17 residues. This CDR3 is CASSEAGAGSYTGELFF. The CDR3 nucleotides read TGTGCCAGCAGTGAAGCCGGGGCAGGCTCTTACACCGGGGAGCTGTTTTTT.

This clonotype was seen just once. The chain carries TRBV13 and TRBJ1-4; tentatively, D is TRBD1 (5 bases). The CDR3 is 15 amino acids. Germline V CDR1 and CDR2: PRHDT, FYEKMQ (reference sequence). Trimming took off 0 bases at V and 4 bases at J, with 9 bases between the two ends. This CDR3 reads CASSLGGEVNEKLFF. The CDR3 coding sequence is TGTGCCAGCAGCTTAGGAGGGGAAGTTAATGAAAAACTGTTTTTT.

This clonotype was counted ten times or more. Written as DNA, the CDR3 is TGTGCCAGCAGTTACTCGGGGGTTAGCAATCAGCCCCAGCATTTT. Its protein is CASSYSGVSNQPQHF. The chain joins TRBV6-2 or TRBV6-3 to TRBJ1-5; D perhaps matches TRBD1 (5 bases). The V gene's germline CDR1 is MNHEY and CDR2 SVGEGT. The CDR3 is made up of 15 amino acids. V was clipped by 0 bases and J by 0 bases, with 6 bases between them.

V usage is TRBV20-1 and J usage is TRBJ1-5; 8 bases match TRBD1. V dropped 1 base and J dropped 6; count of bases not matched to a gene: 8. The CDR3 spans 15 residues. CDR1 DFQATT and CDR2 SNEGSKA come from the germline V gene (reference sequence). The CDR3 reads CSARVDRGESQPQHF. As DNA, the CDR3 is TGCAGTGCTAGAGTTGACAGGGGTGAGAGTCAGCCCCAGCATTTT.

This clonotype appeared many times. The chain recombines TRBV28 with TRBJ1-3; a possible D gene is TRBD1 (5 bases). CDR3 length: 16 amino acids. Germline V lookup: CDR1 MDHEN, CDR2 SYDVKM. The V end was cut by 4 bases, the J end by 0 bases, with 13 bases between. The CDR3 nucleotides read TGTGCCAGCAGTTGGGCCAGGGAAAACTCTGGAAACACCATATATTTT. Protein: CASSWARENSGNTIYF. Supplemented by reference TRBV28 and TRBJ1-3, the full variable domain reads DVKVTQSSRYLVKRTGEKVFLECVQDMDHENMFWYRQDPGLGLRLIYFSYDVKMKEKGDIPEGYSVSREKKERFSLILESASTNQTSMYLCASSWARENSGNTIYFGEGSWLTVV.

There are many counts of this clonotype. This sequence joins TRBV28 and TRBJ1-2; D is unclear. The germline V gene has CDR1 MDHEN and CDR2 SYDVKM. The CDR3 loop spans 15 amino acids. The V gene lost 4 bases and the J gene lost 4 bases, with 16 bases spanning the gap. CDR3 in DNA: TGTGCCAGCAGTTCCCCGACACCGAGCTTCTATGGCTACACCTTC. Translation gives CASSSPTPSFYGYTF.

This clonotype has at least ten counts. The J gene is TRBJ1-5, the V gene TRBV19, with D maybe TRBD1 (6 bases). From germline, CDR1 is LNHDA and CDR2 SQIVND (reference sequence). V lost 5 bases and J 0 bases, leaving 11 bases between the germline ends. This CDR3 has 15 residues. The CDR3 protein is CASSWTANSNQPQHF. For the CDR3, the DNA is TGTGCCAGTAGTTGGACAGCTAATAGCAATCAGCCCCAGCATTTT.

This clonotype was recorded at least ten times. The chain combines TRBV12-3 or TRBV12-4 with TRBJ2-1, with D perhaps matching TRBD1 (6 bases). The V and J ends lost 2 bases and 9 bases respectively, with 8 bases between them. The CDR3 sequence is 12 residues long. This CDR3 reads CASSLRDTEQFF. The CDR3 bases are TGTGCCAGCAGTTTAAGGGACACTGAGCAGTTCTTC.

This clonotype turned up a few times. The chain combines TRBV5-1 with TRBJ1-1; 7 bases are shared with TRBD1. The germline gives CDR1 SGHRS, CDR2 YFSETQ. The CDR3 has 12 amino acids. V lost 3 bases to trimming and J lost 8 bases; unmatched junction nucleotides: 4. The chain's CDR3 is CASSSGTDEAFF. The CDR3 nucleotides read TGCGCCAGCAGCTCCGGGACAGACGAAGCTTTCTTT.

This clonotype showed up many times. V is TRBV7-3 and J is TRBJ2-1, with D tentatively TRBD1 or TRBD2 (5 bases each). The CDR3 spans 14 residues. Per the germline V gene, CDR1 is SGHTA and CDR2 is FQGTGA. Trimming pared 7 bases from V and 2 bases from J, leaving 12 bases between. The CDR3 is CASNPGPTYNEQFF. CDR3 coding DNA: TGTGCCAGCAATCCGGGACCCACCTACAATGAGCAGTTCTTC.

In this sample, this clonotype turned up many times. The CDR3 sequence: CASSQGNEKLFF. CDR3 nucleotides: TGTGCCAGCTCGCAGGGAAATGAAAAACTGTTTTTT. The V call is TRBV28, the J call TRBJ1-4, with D possibly being TRBD1 (5 bases). Trimming took 8 bases from V and 5 from J, leaving 9 bases between them. The CDR3 consists of 12 residues. Looked up from germline, CDR1 is MDHEN and CDR2 is SYDVKM. Full variable domain (rest looked up from reference TRBV28 and TRBJ1-4): DVKVTQSSRYLVKRTGEKVFLECVQDMDHENMFWYRQDPGLGLRLIYFSYDVKMKEKGDIPEGYSVSREKKERFSLILESASTNQTSMYLCASSQGNEKLFFGSGTQLSVL.